This passage covers 18 T cell receptor beta chains from one sample sequenced in a study of T cell responses to AZD1222 COVID-19 vaccine. Here immunoSEQ multiplex PCR was the method, and the copy in TCRdb shows in-frame clones only, minus some. This table has about 84,000 clones, 70% to 90% appearing once. The sample consisted of peripheral blood, taken on day 0 of AZD1222 vaccination. The origin of the receptors is an adult in good health.

J is TRBJ2-1 and V is TRBV9; 8 bases fit TRBD2. Trimming took 4 bases from V and 0 from J; bases not matched to a gene: 3. This CDR3 region has 15 residues. CDR1 SGDLS and CDR2 YYNGEE come from the germline V gene. The CDR3 region has the DNA TGTGCCAGCAGCCTTAGCGGGAACTCCTACAATGAGCAGTTCTTC. Residues: CASSLSGNSYNEQFF.

Concerning this clone: An end of the junction differs from the germline gene, which may be a read error. V is TRBV6-5 and J is TRBJ2-2; tentative D call: TRBD2 (6 bases). Germline V gives CDR1 MNHEY, CDR2 SVGAGI. The CDR3 loop spans 14 amino acids. CDR3 in DNA: TGTGCCAGCAGTTACTCGGGGGGTCCCCGGGGAGCTGTTTTT. Its translation is CASSYSGGPRGAVF.

The chain links TRBV6-1 to TRBJ1-5; D may be TRBD1 (5 bases). The germline CDR1 and CDR2 sequences are MNHNS and SASEGT. The CDR3 is 16 residues long. V lost 3 bases to trimming and J lost 4 bases, with 16 bases between them. CDR3 sequence: CASSDAWGLSNQPQHF. CDR3 sequence (DNA): TGTGCCAGCAGTGACGCGTGGGGCCTCTCAAATCAGCCCCAGCATTTT.

This sequence joins TRBV19 and TRBJ1-1, with 10 bases fitting TRBD1. CDR3 length: 17 residues. V lost 4 bases, J lost 1 base, and 9 bases stayed unmatched. Germline V lookup: CDR1 LNHDA, CDR2 SQIVND (reference sequence). CDR3 coding DNA: TGTGCCAGTAGTACCCGGGACAGGGGAAAGACGAACACTGAAGCTTTCTTT. The encoded protein is CASSTRDRGKTNTEAFF.

J is TRBJ2-7 and V is TRBV6-2 or TRBV6-3, with 9 bases matching TRBD1. The junction had 9 bases not matched to a gene; V was cut back by 4 bases and J by 5 bases. The CDR3 has 15 amino acids. Germline loops: CDR1 MNHEY, CDR2 SVGEGT. The CDR3 DNA follows: TGTGCCAGCAGTTTTGGGACAGGGAGCGACCACGAGCAGTACTTC. Translated: CASSFGTGSDHEQYF.

The chain recombines TRBV7-8 with TRBJ1-4, with a weak D call TRBD1 (6 bases). Germline values: CDR1 SGHVS, CDR2 FQNEAQ. The CDR3 has 13 amino acids. V was pared by 5 bases and J by 8 bases, with 12 bases between. The CDR3 reads CASSTTGLEKLFF. In nucleotides, the CDR3 is TGTGCCAGCAGCACAACAGGGTTGGAAAAACTGTTTTTT. Looking up the rest from reference TRBV7-8 and TRBJ1-4 gives the full variable domain: GAGVSQSPRYKVAKRGQDVALRCDPISGHVSLFWYQQALGQGPEFLTYFQNEAQLDKSGLPSDRFFAERPEGSVSTLKIQRTQQEDSAVYLCASSTTGLEKLFFGSGTQLSVL.

The genes are TRBV7-3 and TRBJ2-1; 7 bases fit TRBD2. The CDR3 length is 13 residues. The ends lost 3 bases at V and 9 bases at J; junction bases unmatched: 5. Germline V gives CDR1 SGHTA, CDR2 FQGTGA. The CDR3 DNA follows: TGTGCCAGCAGCTTGGGACTACTGGGTGAGCAGTTCTTC. It codes for CASSLGLLGEQFF.

The V and J genes are TRBV6-2 or TRBV6-3 and TRBJ1-4; the match to TRBD1 covers 7 bases. Germline CDR1 and CDR2: MNHEY and SVGEGT. CDR3 length: 14 residues. V shed 6 bases and J 7 bases; nucleotides not matched to a gene: 8. CDR3: CASSDRDGSEKLFF. The CDR3 nucleotides read TGTGCCAGCAGCGACAGGGATGGTAGTGAAAAACTGTTTTTT.

This chain connects TRBV7-9 to TRBJ2-7; 7 positions agree with TRBD2. Germline CDR1 SEHNR, CDR2 FQNEAQ (reference sequence). This CDR3 has 14 amino acids. Trimming removed 1 base from V and 6 bases from J; junction bases left unmatched: 6. This CDR3 is CASSLGGSGTEQYF. In DNA form, the CDR3 reads TGTGCCAGCAGCTTAGGCGGGAGCGGAACCGAGCAGTACTTC.

This clone is labeled medium-sized (0.01 to 0.1%). The chain has TRBV4-2 and TRBJ2-7; 12 bases align to TRBD2. The ends lost 0 bases at V and 7 bases at J; junction bases unmatched: 10. The CDR3 extends over 17 amino acids. The germline V gene encodes CDR1 LGHNA and CDR2 YNFKEQ. This chain's CDR3 is CASSQDTLAGGPREQYF. As DNA, the CDR3 is TGTGCCAGCAGCCAAGATACCCTAGCGGGAGGGCCGCGGGAGCAGTACTTC.

The chain combines TRBV7-9 with TRBJ1-1; maybe TRBD1 (6 bases). Looked up from germline, CDR1 is SEHNR and CDR2 is FQNEAQ (reference sequence). V was shortened by 1 base and J by 1 base, with 7 bases between the two germline ends. The CDR3 is 14 residues long. CDR3 nucleotide sequence: TGTGCCAGCAGCTTAGGGACAGCGAACACTGAAGCTTTCTTT. Translation: CASSLGTANTEAFF.

The V gene is TRBV19, the J gene TRBJ1-2, with TRBD1 as a possible D gene (5 bases). The V gene lost 7 bases and the J gene lost 8 bases, with 26 bases spanning the gap. Germline assignment: CDR1 LNHDA and CDR2 SQIVND (reference sequence). The CDR3 contains 16 residues. CDR3 sequence (DNA): TGTGCCAGTACGAAGCAGGGTCTCGAGGGCTTCCGGGGCTACACCTTC. As protein: CASTKQGLEGFRGYTF.

The chain links TRBV27 to TRBJ1-5, with D unclear. The germline V gene encodes CDR1 MNHEY and CDR2 SMNVEV (reference sequence). Trimming shortened V by 3 bases and J by 4 bases, and 4 bases separated the two germline ends. This CDR3 is built from 12 residues. The CDR3 coding sequence is TGTGCCAGCAGTTTCATTAATCAGCCCCAGCATTTT. It yields the protein CASSFINQPQHF.

J is TRBJ1-5 and V is TRBV18; 7 nucleotides agree with TRBD1. Germline CDR1 reads KGHSH; CDR2 reads LQKENI. Trimming cost V 3 bases and J 8 bases; bases outside gene matches: 10. The CDR3 is made up of 15 amino acids. The CDR3 DNA reads TGTGCCAGCTCACCTAGGGGTGACAGGGCTGAGCCCCAGCATTTT. Translation gives CASSPRGDRAEPQHF.

V and J are TRBV6-5 and TRBJ2-7; perhaps TRBD1 as D (7 bases). Germline CDR1 MNHEY, CDR2 SVGAGI. The CDR3 consists of 13 residues. Trimming shortened V by 6 bases and J by 7 bases, and 16 bases separated the two germline ends. The CDR3 is CASRPRGVGEQYF. DNA for the CDR3: TGTGCCAGCAGGCCCAGGGGGGTCGGGGAGCAGTACTTC.

The CDR3 sequence is CASHSKGYTF. Written as DNA, the CDR3 is TGTGCCAGCCACAGCAAGGGCTACACCTTC. The chain is built from TRBV28 and TRBJ1-2; D gene uncertain. Germline V gives CDR1 MDHEN, CDR2 SYDVKM. CDR3 length: 10 amino acids. V was trimmed by 8 bases and J by 8 bases, leaving 9 bases between them.

The chain is built from TRBV28 and TRBJ1-5; D is possibly TRBD1 (6 bases). There are 15 residues in the CDR3. V shed 10 bases and J shed 1 base, with 17 bases lying between them. Per the germline V gene, CDR1 is MDHEN and CDR2 is SYDVKM. This chain's CDR3 is CAIRRGALSNQPQHF. As DNA, the CDR3 is TGTGCCATCCGCCGGGGGGCGCTGAGCAATCAGCCCCAGCATTTT.

The genes are TRBV12-3 or TRBV12-4 and TRBJ2-7; perhaps TRBD1 as D (5 bases). V dropped 3 bases and J dropped 6 bases, with 12 bases sitting between them. CDR3 length equals 13 residues. CDR3 sequence (DNA): TGTGCCAGCAGTTTTTATCAGGGTTCCGAGCAGTACTTC. As protein: CASSFYQGSEQYF.